Listed below are T cell receptor beta chains from one sample, sequenced in a study of blood T cell repertoires in COVID-19. The data were produced by immunoSEQ multiplex PCR, yet TCRdb's version contains in-frame clones alone and is incomplete. This table holds about 180,000 clones, approximately 88% found once. Sequenced input: peripheral blood. All receptors come from a man between 18 and 29 years old with active or convalescent COVID-19. The CDR3 runs from the conserved cysteine through the conserved F or W. A D gene is named only where the DNA matches it firmly. Some rows mark clone size as missing; the rest say once, few, many or name a class of expanded clone.

D gene	V gene	J gene	CDR3 length	clone size	CDR3 protein	CDR3 DNA
TRBD2	TRBV2	TRBJ2-3	14	NA	CASSASGGTDTQYF	TGTGCCAGCAGCGCTAGCGGGGGCACAGATACGCAGTATTTT
NA	TRBV5-1	TRBJ2-2	15	NA	CASSLVLLNTGELFF	TGCGCCAGCAGCTTGGTTCTGCTAAACACCGGGGAGCTGTTTTTT
TRBD2	TRBV24-1	TRBJ2-1	16	NA	CATSSPEASGSYEQFF	TGTGCCACCAGTTCTCCTGAGGCTAGCGGGAGCTATGAGCAGTTCTTC
TRBD1	TRBV5-1	TRBJ2-7	16	NA	CASSWYTGTGLYEQYF	TGCGCCAGCAGCTGGTACACCGGGACAGGGCTCTACGAGCAGTACTTC
TRBD2	TRBV6-5	TRBJ2-1	15	NA	CASSYRGEPRDEQFF	TGTGCCAGCAGTTACCGGGGGGAGCCTCGAGATGAGCAGTTCTTC
NA	TRBV9	TRBJ1-3	14	NA	CASSVGGPGNTIYF	TGTGCCAGCAGCGTAGGGGGGCCTGGAAACACCATATATTTT
NA	TRBV7-2	TRBJ2-7	14	NA	CASSLALGVGEQYF	TGTGCCAGCAGCTTAGCGCTCGGGGTAGGGGAGCAGTACTTC
TRBD2	TRBV3-1/TRBV3-2	TRBJ2-4	16	NA	CASSRDYRLAKNIQYF	TGTGCCAGCAGCCGGGACTACCGGTTAGCCAAAAACATTCAGTACTTC
NA	TRBV30	TRBJ1-6	14	few	CAWRSAGVDSPLHF	TGTGCCTGGAGAAGCGCGGGCGTGGATTCACCCCTCCACTTT
TRBD1	TRBV5-6	TRBJ2-7	16	NA	CASSFTGTGSFYEQYF	TGTGCCAGCAGCTTCACCGGGACAGGGAGTTTCTACGAGCAGTACTTC
NA	TRBV3-1/TRBV3-2	TRBJ1-4	14	NA	CASSPRGSNEKLFF	TGTGCCAGCAGCCCGAGAGGGTCTAATGAAAAACTGTTTTTT
NA	TRBV7-8	TRBJ2-7	13	NA	CASSLGESYEQYF	TGTGCCAGCAGCTTAGGAGAATCCTACGAGCAGTACTTC
TRBD2	TRBV12-3/TRBV12-4	TRBJ2-5	13	once	CAVGSGIGETQYF	TGTGCTGTGGGTAGCGGGATCGGGGAGACCCAGTACTTC
NA	TRBV3-1/TRBV3-2	TRBJ1-1	15	NA	CASSQRGGSWTEAFF	TGTGCCAGCAGCCAAAGGGGAGGGTCGTGGACTGAAGCTTTCTTT
NA	TRBV6-5	TRBJ2-1	16	NA	CASSFTRQVSYNEQFF	TGTGCCAGCAGTTTTACTCGACAGGTCTCCTACAATGAGCAGTTCTTC
NA	TRBV5-1	TRBJ2-1	17	NA	CASSLAIQAGSYNEQFF	TGCGCCAGCAGCTTGGCCATCCAGGCCGGCTCCTACAATGAGCAGTTCTTC
TRBD1	TRBV5-1	TRBJ2-7	13	once	CASSTGTGYEQYF	TGCGCCAGCAGCACTGGGACAGGCTACGAGCAGTACTTC
TRBD2	TRBV5-1	TRBJ2-1	16	NA	CASSYSGGGSYNEQFF	TGCGCCAGCAGCTACTCGGGGGGAGGTTCCTACAATGAGCAGTTCTTC
TRBD2	TRBV7-2	TRBJ2-5	20	NA	CASSLASRSLWTSGRETQYF	TGTGCCAGCAGCTTAGCGTCCCGTTCACTCTGGACTAGCGGGAGGGAGACCCAGTACTTC
NA	TRBV11-2	TRBJ2-5	15	NA	CASSFAGADQETQYF	TGTGCCAGCAGCTTTGCGGGGGCCGACCAAGAGACCCAGTACTTC
TRBD2	TRBV4-2	TRBJ2-1	16	NA	CASSQDSGGTYNEQFF	TGTGCCAGCAGCCAAGATTCCGGGGGGACCTACAATGAGCAGTTCTTC
NA	TRBV9	TRBJ2-1	17	NA	CASSPRGAGALDNEQFF	TGTGCCAGCAGCCCTCGGGGGGCGGGAGCCTTGGACAATGAGCAGTTCTTC
TRBD1	TRBV7-8	TRBJ1-2	14	NA	CASSLGGQLYGYTF	TGTGCCAGCAGCTTAGGGGGACAGCTCTATGGCTACACCTTC
TRBD2	TRBV5-1	TRBJ2-2	17	NA	CASSPSGRAFDTGELFF	TGCGCCAGCAGCCCCAGCGGGAGGGCCTTTGACACCGGGGAGCTGTTTTTT
TRBD2	TRBV7-2	TRBJ2-5	18	NA	CASSLDRNWGLAQETQYF	TGTGCCAGCAGCTTAGATCGGAATTGGGGACTAGCCCAAGAGACCCAGTACTTC
NA	TRBV19	TRBJ1-5	13	NA	CASNQGTNQPQHF	TGTGCCAGCAACCAGGGTACCAATCAGCCCCAGCATTTT
NA	TRBV2	TRBJ1-1	13	NA	CASSGLAGTEAFF	TGTGCCAGCAGTGGCTTGGCGGGCACTGAAGCTTTCTTT
TRBD1	TRBV6-2/TRBV6-3	TRBJ1-2	17	NA	CASSYSWDRSANYGYTF	TGTGCCAGCAGTTACTCGTGGGACAGGAGTGCTAACTATGGCTACACCTTC
NA	TRBV2	TRBJ2-7	17	once	CASSDLDGGTYSYEQYF	TGTGCCAGCAGTGATTTAGATGGCGGGACGTACTCCTACGAGCAGTACTTC
TRBD2	TRBV7-6	TRBJ2-5	17	NA	CASSLRVAGGYQETQYF	TGTGCCAGCAGCTTAAGAGTAGCGGGAGGATATCAAGAGACCCAGTACTTC
TRBD2	TRBV6-2/TRBV6-3	TRBJ2-1	18	NA	CASSYSSSSGGEVNEQFF	TGTGCCAGCAGTTACTCGTCCTCTAGCGGGGGGGAGGTGAATGAGCAGTTCTTC
NA	TRBV2	TRBJ1-1	14	NA	CASSEGSWNTEAFF	TGTGCCAGCAGTGAGGGCAGTTGGAACACTGAAGCTTTCTTT
NA	TRBV5-1	TRBJ1-1	15	NA	CASSGYRPEGAEAFF	TGCGCCAGCAGCGGTTACAGGCCCGAGGGGGCTGAAGCTTTCTTT
TRBD1	TRBV7-9	TRBJ2-5	14	NA	CASSSGTGGETQYF	TGTGCCAGCAGCTCCGGGACAGGAGGCGAGACCCAGTACTTC
NA	TRBV18	TRBJ2-5	13	NA	CASSPQTRETQYF	TGTGCCAGCTCACCCCAGACGAGGGAGACCCAGTACTTC
TRBD2	TRBV27	TRBJ2-5	18	NA	CASSPDAGVGSATETQYF	TGTGCCAGCAGTCCCGACGCGGGAGTGGGGTCGGCTACAGAGACCCAGTACTTC
NA	TRBV6-1	TRBJ2-3	15	NA	CASSERGGSTDTQYF	TGTGCCAGCAGTGAAAGGGGAGGAAGCACAGATACGCAGTATTTT
NA	TRBV6-5	TRBJ2-7	14	NA	CASSYSGRSYEQYF	TGTGCCAGCAGTTACTCGGGGAGATCCTACGAGCAGTACTTC
TRBD2	TRBV11-2	TRBJ2-1	15	few	CASSPRTSGGPEQFF	TGTGCCAGCAGCCCCCGGACTAGCGGGGGCCCTGAGCAGTTCTTC
NA	TRBV9	TRBJ1-6	12	NA	CASSQRGSPLHF	TGTGCCAGCAGTCAGCGGGGTTCACCCCTCCACTTT
TRBD1	TRBV18	TRBJ2-3	16	NA	CASSPGQGKGTDTQYF	TGTGCCAGCTCACCCGGACAGGGAAAAGGCACAGATACGCAGTATTTT
NA	TRBV28	TRBJ2-5	14	NA	CASRPRTVQETQYF	TGTGCCAGCAGACCCCGGACAGTCCAAGAGACCCAGTACTTC
NA	TRBV4-1	TRBJ2-7	15	NA	CASSHPGILSYEQYF	TGCGCCAGCAGCCACCCCGGGATTCTCTCCTACGAGCAGTACTTC
NA	TRBV12-3/TRBV12-4	TRBJ2-5	13	few	CASSFFKGETQYF	TGTGCCAGCAGTTTTTTCAAGGGGGAGACCCAGTACTTC
TRBD1	TRBV5-1	TRBJ1-5	15	NA	CASSTGTGLNQPQHF	TGCGCCAGCAGCACCGGGACAGGTCTCAATCAGCCCCAGCATTTT
NA	TRBV7-9	TRBJ2-1	15	NA	CASSFSLSSYNEQFF	TGTGCCAGCAGCTTTAGCCTCAGCTCCTACAATGAGCAGTTCTTC
TRBD1	TRBV4-3	TRBJ1-1	15	NA	CASSQDDRGGTEAFF	TGCGCCAGCAGCCAAGACGACAGGGGTGGCACTGAAGCTTTCTTT
NA	TRBV18	TRBJ2-7	15	NA	CASSPQAQTTYEQYF	TGTGCCAGCTCACCACAAGCGCAGACTACCTACGAGCAGTACTTC
TRBD2	TRBV7-2	TRBJ2-1	15	NA	CASSLGTSAYNEQFF	TGTGCCAGCAGCTTGGGGACTAGCGCCTACAATGAGCAGTTCTTC
TRBD2	TRBV7-2	TRBJ2-7	13	NA	CASSQRDSYEQYF	TGTGCCAGCAGCCAGCGGGACTCCTACGAGCAGTACTTC